These T cell receptor beta chains were read from a single sample in a study of blood T cell repertoires in COVID-19. The method was immunoSEQ multiplex PCR; TCRdb's version includes in-frame clones alone and lacks a portion of them. The table records about 160,000 clones, roughly 87% of them present only once. Specimen: PBMCs or T cells enriched from blood (not recorded which). These receptors were collected from a woman in her thirties or forties who had been exposed to COVID-19. The CDR3 runs from the conserved cysteine through the conserved F or W. The D gene is left open where the match is weak. Part of the rows lack a size; the others show once, few, many or a class for expanded clones.

v_call	j_call	clone_size	d_call	cdr3_nt	cdr3_aa
TRBV10-2	TRBJ1-2	.	TRBD1	TGCGCCAGCAGGGAGGACAGGGTCCATGGCTACACCTTC	CASREDRVHGYTF
TRBV10-1	TRBJ2-3	.	.	TGCGCCAGCAGTGAGTCTGCAGGTCGCACAGATACGCAGTATTTT	CASSESAGRTDTQYF
TRBV11-3	TRBJ2-2	.	TRBD2	TGTGCCAGCAGCTTAATAGGCGCGGGGGGGATTACCGGGGAGCTGTTTTTT	CASSLIGAGGITGELFF
TRBV10-1	TRBJ2-7	once	.	TGCGCCAGCAGTGAGAGTGGCCGTCGCTACGAGCAGTACTTC	CASSESGRRYEQYF
TRBV28	TRBJ1-1	once	.	TGTGCCAGCAGTTTCTCACAGAACACTGAAGCTTTCTTT	CASSFSQNTEAFF
TRBV6-5	TRBJ1-2	.	.	TGTGCCAGCAGTTACTGGGGAACAGGTGGCTACACCTTC	CASSYWGTGGYTF
TRBV15	TRBJ1-5	.	.	TGTGCCACCAGCAGAGATTCAGGGAGCAATCAGCCCCAGCATTTT	CATSRDSGSNQPQHF
TRBV6-4	TRBJ1-2	.	TRBD1	TGTGCCAGCAGGGGGACAGGGGACTATGGCTACACCTTC	CASRGTGDYGYTF
TRBV12-5	TRBJ2-5	.	TRBD2	TGTGCTAGTGGTTTGGCCACCTTAGCGGGACTGACTAAAGAGACCCAGTACTTC	CASGLATLAGLTKETQYF
TRBV6-2/TRBV6-3	TRBJ1-1	.	.	TGTGCCAGCAGCCAGGAAACAGGCACTGAAGCTTTCTTT	CASSQETGTEAFF
TRBV27	TRBJ2-5	.	TRBD2	TGTGCCAGCAGTTCGGGACTAGCGGGACCAGAGACCCAGTACTTC	CASSSGLAGPETQYF
TRBV18	TRBJ1-3	.	.	TGTGCCAGCTCACCGTCAGGGGCGCGGAACACCATATATTTT	CASSPSGARNTIYF
TRBV5-8	TRBJ2-7	.	.	TGTGCCAGCAGGAGCCGCAGGGCCTACTCCTACGAGCAGTACTTC	CASRSRRAYSYEQYF
TRBV25-1	TRBJ1-2	.	.	TGTGCCAGCACCCAGGGCTATGGCTACACCTTC	CASTQGYGYTF
TRBV6-5	TRBJ2-3	.	TRBD1	TGTGCCAGCACCCGACTTGACAGGGTTACAGATACGCAGTATTTT	CASTRLDRVTDTQYF
TRBV6-5	TRBJ2-7	.	TRBD2	TGTGCCAGCGTCCCGGGGGGTGGCGAGCAGTACTTC	CASVPGGGEQYF
TRBV5-1	TRBJ2-7	.	.	TGCGCCAGCAACCCCAGCCAGGCCGGCTCGGGGGAGCAGTACTTC	CASNPSQAGSGEQYF
TRBV3-1/TRBV3-2	TRBJ2-1	once	.	TGTGCCAGCAGCCAAGATCCGTCCGGGAGTCACTACAATGAGCAGTTCTTC	CASSQDPSGSHYNEQFF
TRBV5-1	TRBJ1-5	.	TRBD1	TGCGCCAGCAGCTATGGGACAGATCAGCCCCAGCATTTT	CASSYGTDQPQHF
TRBV28	TRBJ1-4	.	.	TGTGCCAGCAGCCTCTCCGGGGGTTTTAATGAAAAACTGTTTTTT	CASSLSGGFNEKLFF
TRBV7-2	TRBJ2-7	few	TRBD2	TGTGCCAGCAGCTTAGGGGGCGGGAGGCCCTACGAGCAGTACTTC	CASSLGGGRPYEQYF
TRBV4-3	TRBJ1-3	.	.	TGCGCCAGCAGCCAAGTAGGGGCTACTGGAAACACCATATATTTT	CASSQVGATGNTIYF
TRBV7-8	TRBJ1-5	.	TRBD1	TGTGCCAGCAGCTTGACAGGGGGCAATCAGCCCCAGCATTTT	CASSLTGGNQPQHF
TRBV19	TRBJ1-5	.	.	TGTGCCAGTAGTTCCGTGACTGGAAGCAATCAGCCCCAGCATTTT	CASSSVTGSNQPQHF
TRBV5-1	TRBJ2-7	.	TRBD2	TGCGCCAGCAGCAACGGACTAGCGGGCATTTCCTACGAGCAGTACTTC	CASSNGLAGISYEQYF
TRBV5-1	TRBJ1-5	.	.	TGCGCCGCCTCTTTTTGGGGGCCCCCTCGGCCCCAGCATTTT	CAASFWGPPRPQHF
TRBV29-1	TRBJ2-3	.	.	TGCAGCATAGGACTCTTCACAGATACGCAGTATTTT	CSIGLFTDTQYF
TRBV24-1	TRBJ2-2	.	.	TGTGCCACCAGTGATCAGGGGTCCGGGGAGCTGTTTTTT	CATSDQGSGELFF
TRBV4-3	TRBJ2-4	few	TRBD1	TGCGCCAGCAGCCAAGATCATAGGGGACAGGGGGCGGGAAACATTCAGTACTTC	CASSQDHRGQGAGNIQYF
TRBV10-3	TRBJ2-5	.	.	TGTGCCATCAGTACCAGGCCCCAAGAGACCCAGTACTTC	CAISTRPQETQYF
TRBV9	TRBJ2-1	.	.	TGTGCCAGCAGCTCCCTTGGGGGGGGCGTTACTGAGCAGTTCTTC	CASSSLGGGVTEQFF
TRBV29-1	TRBJ2-5	once	TRBD2	TGCAGCGTTGAAGGACTAGCGGGGGCCAAGACCCAGTACTTC	CSVEGLAGAKTQYF
TRBV7-2	TRBJ2-4	.	TRBD1	TGTGCCAGCAGCTCCGACAGGGAATGGGAAAACATTCAGTACTTC	CASSSDREWENIQYF
TRBV19	TRBJ1-2	.	.	TGTGCCAGTAGTCATCCGGGTTTTTATGGCTACACCTTC	CASSHPGFYGYTF
TRBV21-1	TRBJ2-2	few	.	TGTGCCAGCAGCAAGTTCCTCCGGGGGTCCACCGGGGAGCTGTTTTTT	CASSKFLRGSTGELFF
TRBV5-6	TRBJ1-1	.	.	TGTGCCAGCAGCTTGACGGGTACTGAAGCTTTCTTT	CASSLTGTEAFF
TRBV5-1	TRBJ1-4	.	.	TGCGCCAGCAGCTTGTCGGGGGATGAAAAACTGTTTTTT	CASSLSGDEKLFF
TRBV13	TRBJ2-7	.	TRBD2	TGTGCCAGCAGCTTCGTCCGGACTAGCGGGAGAGGTTACGAGCAGTACTTC	CASSFVRTSGRGYEQYF
TRBV9	TRBJ2-1	.	TRBD1	TGTGCCAGCAGCACTGGACAGGGAGGCTCCTACAATGAGCAGTTCTTC	CASSTGQGGSYNEQFF
TRBV7-8	TRBJ2-3	.	.	TGTGCCAGCAGCAGATACAGGGGCACAGATACGCAGTATTTT	CASSRYRGTDTQYF
TRBV5-4	TRBJ2-7	.	.	TGTGCCAGCAGCTCACACCCAGTAAACTACGAGCAGTACTTC	CASSSHPVNYEQYF
TRBV7-2	TRBJ2-7	.	.	TGTGCCAGCAGCTTAGATCGTCAGGCAAACCAGTACTACGAGCAGTACTTC	CASSLDRQANQYYEQYF
TRBV28	TRBJ2-3	.	.	TGTGCCAGCGTCCAGATTAGCACAGATACGCAGTATTTT	CASVQISTDTQYF
TRBV10-2	TRBJ2-2	few	TRBD2	TGCGCCAGCAGTGAGCCTCTAGCGGGAGCCCCCACCGGGGAGCTGTTTTTT	CASSEPLAGAPTGELFF
TRBV21-1	TRBJ1-1	.	.	TGTGCCAGCAGCAAAGAAAAGGAGATGACTGAAGCTTTCTTT	CASSKEKEMTEAFF
TRBV7-2	TRBJ1-5	once	.	TGTGCCAGCAGCCCCGGGTTGGGGGGTGAGAGCAATCAGCCCCAGCATTTT	CASSPGLGGESNQPQHF
TRBV5-4	TRBJ2-5	.	.	TGTGCTAGCAGCTTGGCGGGAAGCCAAGAGACCCAGTACTTC	CASSLAGSQETQYF
TRBV29-1	TRBJ2-7	.	TRBD2	TGCAGCGTTTCAGCGGGCGGGAGTTTAGACGAGCAGTACTTC	CSVSAGGSLDEQYF
TRBV19	TRBJ2-6	.	.	TGTGCCAGTAGTATAGGAGGAGGGGTCAGCTCTGGGGCCAACGTCCTGACTTTC	CASSIGGGVSSGANVLTF
TRBV6-2/TRBV6-3	TRBJ1-4	.	.	TGTGCCAGCAGTCAACCTCGGACAGTCCCAAATGAAAAACTGTTTTTT	CASSQPRTVPNEKLFF
TRBV10-1	TRBJ1-6	.	TRBD1	TGCGCCAGCAGTCAACAGGGGAATTCACCCCTCCACTTT	CASSQQGNSPLHF
TRBV28	TRBJ2-3	.	TRBD2	TGTGCCAGCAGGAGCCCGACTAGCGGGAGTTCAGATACGCAGTATTTT	CASRSPTSGSSDTQYF
TRBV5-1	TRBJ2-1	.	TRBD1	TGCGCCAGCAGCTTGGGACAGGGATCCTACAATGAGCAGTTCTTC	CASSLGQGSYNEQFF
TRBV19	TRBJ2-1	.	TRBD2	TGTGCCAGTTCACAATCCCCTAGCGGCACCGCCTACAATGAGCAGTTCTTC	CASSQSPSGTAYNEQFF
TRBV7-9	TRBJ1-1	.	TRBD1	TGTGCCAGCAGCTTAGCATCAGGGGGCATCACTGAAGCTTTCTTT	CASSLASGGITEAFF
TRBV6-5	TRBJ1-2	.	TRBD1	TGTGCCACCGCGGGACAGGGAAACTATGGCTACACCTTC	CATAGQGNYGYTF
TRBV5-1	TRBJ2-7	.	TRBD2	TGCGCCAGCAGCATACGGACTAGCGGGGGGGCAGACGAGCAGTACTTC	CASSIRTSGGADEQYF